This T cell receptor beta chain derives from a study of blood T cell repertoires in COVID-19. The V gene's germline CDR1 is MDHEN and CDR2 SYDVKM. Trimming cost V 6 bases and J 8 bases; bases outside gene matches: 9. There are 13 residues in the CDR3. Method: immunoSEQ multiplex PCR; TCRdb's copy keeps in-frame clones and lacks some. Of about 140,000 clones listed, about 80% are singletons. The source material was PBMCs or T cells enriched from blood (not recorded which). This sequence joins TRBV28 and TRBJ1-2; TRBD1 matches at 7 bases. The receptor comes from a woman under 30 who had been exposed to COVID-19. The DNA for the CDR3 is TGTGCCAGCAGCCCCCCCAGGGGGGACGGCTACACCTTC. This encodes CASSPPRGDGYTF.